A single sample gave rise to the 17 T cell receptor beta chains below, sequenced in a study of shared clonotypes between healthy human individuals. TCRdb's copy holds only in-frame clones and misses some; the assay was immunoSEQ multiplex PCR. The sample shows fewer than 400,000 clones, about 74% of them seen only once. Sequenced: memory CD4+ T cells sorted from blood. Subset denoted: CD45RA-negative fraction. The receptors originated from a man aged 30 to 39 in good health.

Comments on this clone: A much larger clone sits a single nucleotide away, making a read error possible. This specimen includes other DNA sequences encoding the same CDR3. The chain has TRBV5-4 and TRBJ2-7; D is unclear. The CDR3 consists of 11 residues. Trimming removed 0 bases from V and 4 bases from J, with 2 bases in between. Per the germline V gene, CDR1 is SGHNT and CDR2 is YYREEE (reference sequence). The CDR3 DNA is TGTGCCAGCAGCTTGGGTTACGAGCAGTACTTC. This encodes CASSLGYEQYF.

The chain employs TRBV19 and TRBJ2-5, with 8 bases that match TRBD1. Trimming at V came to 3 bases and at J to 2 bases, leaving 5 bases not matched to a gene. The CDR3 spans 15 residues. Germline V gene data show CDR1 as LNHDA and CDR2 as SQIVND (reference sequence). CDR3 region: CASSIGTGFQETQYF. As DNA, the CDR3 is TGTGCCAGTAGTATCGGGACAGGTTTTCAAGAGACCCAGTACTTC.

The V call is TRBV29-1, the J call TRBJ2-2, with D maybe TRBD2 (6 bases). Deletions cut 7 bases from V and 3 bases from J, with 12 bases between. Germline CDR1 reads SQVTM; CDR2 reads ANQGSEA. The CDR3 sequence is 13 residues long. The CDR3 DNA is TGCAGCGCTACCCGGGACTACACCGGGGAGCTGTTTTTT. It translates to CSATRDYTGELFF.

This clone was counted many times. This chain joins TRBV29-1 and TRBJ2-6, with D perhaps given as TRBD1 or TRBD2 (5 bases each). Looked up from germline, CDR1 is SQVTM and CDR2 is ANQGSEA. With 7 bases removed from V and 1 base from J, the gap between germline ends came to 17 bases. The CDR3 runs 16 residues. DNA for the CDR3: TGCAGCGCGGCCCGGGACGTAGATTCTGGGGCCAACGTCCTGACTTTC. It yields the protein CSAARDVDSGANVLTF.

The chain combines TRBV28 with TRBJ1-5; 8 positions agree with TRBD1. The CDR3 contains 19 residues. Germline trimming cut 5 bases from V and 6 bases from J; bases unmatched to any gene: 21. CDR1 and CDR2 (germline): MDHEN, SYDVKM. DNA of the CDR3: TGTGCCAGCAGTGACACAATCCTTCAGGGGGCGCATCGTCGTCAGCCCCAGCATTTT. This gives the protein CASSDTILQGAHRRQPQHF. Full variable domain (outside the CDR3, taken from reference TRBV28 and TRBJ1-5): DVKVTQSSRYLVKRTGEKVFLECVQDMDHENMFWYRQDPGLGLRLIYFSYDVKMKEKGDIPEGYSVSREKKERFSLILESASTNQTSMYLCASSDTILQGAHRRQPQHFGDGTRLSIL.

This chain joins TRBV27 and TRBJ2-2; 10 bases are shared with TRBD1. Trimming at V came to 3 bases and at J to 9 bases, leaving 4 bases not matched to a gene. This CDR3 is 14 amino acids long. Germline V CDR1 and CDR2: MNHEY, SMNVEV (reference sequence). The CDR3 nucleotides read TGTGCCAGCAGTTTCCTGACAGGGGGCAGGGAGCTGTTTTTT. This encodes CASSFLTGGRELFF.

The chain's CDR3 is CASSSSWGGGQYF. The CDR3, as DNA: TGTGCCAGCAGTTCCTCCTGGGGGGGAGGGCAGTATTTT. This sequence joins TRBV7-2 and TRBJ2-3, with TRBD2 matching 7 bases. Germline CDR1 reads SGHTA; CDR2 reads FQGNSA. Trimming took 6 bases from V and 11 from J; bases not matched to a gene: 11. The CDR3 sequence is 13 residues long.

This chain connects TRBV2 to TRBJ2-7; D uncertain. Trimming took 3 bases from V and 2 from J, leaving 8 bases between them. This CDR3 spans 13 amino acids. Germline V CDR1 and CDR2: SNHLY, FYNNEI. The CDR3 reads CASSDSGTYEQYF. The CDR3 DNA reads as TGTGCCAGCAGTGATTCTGGGACCTACGAGCAGTACTTC.

With regard to this clone: The likely explanation is a read error, given a far larger clone one base away. This chain links TRBV18 with TRBJ2-7; 7 bases align to TRBD2. The germline V gene has CDR1 KGHSH and CDR2 LQKENI. CDR3 length equals 14 residues. Trimming took 3 bases from V and 5 from J; bases not matched to a gene: 7. The DNA for the CDR3 is TGTGCCAGCTCACCCGTTGGGAGGGTCCACGAGCAGTACTTC. It is translated as CASSPVGRVHEQYF.

The chain is built from TRBV2 and TRBJ2-7; perhaps TRBD1 as D (6 bases). Germline lookup yields CDR1 SNHLY and CDR2 FYNNEI. The CDR3 loop spans 14 amino acids. V gave up 6 bases and J gave up 7 bases, with 19 bases separating them. CDR3 region: CASSFPRGPGEQYF. Here the CDR3 DNA reads TGTGCCAGCAGCTTCCCCAGGGGACCTGGGGAGCAGTACTTC. Supplemented by reference TRBV2 and TRBJ2-7, the full variable domain reads EPEVTQTPSHQVTQMGQEVILRCVPISNHLYFYWYRQILGQKVEFLVSFYNNEISEKSEIFDDQFSVERPDGSNFTLKIRSTKLEDSAMYFCASSFPRGPGEQYFGPGTRLTVT.

The chain couples TRBV6-5 to TRBJ2-5; D is perhaps TRBD1 (5 bases). The CDR3 is 14 residues long. CDR1 MNHEY and CDR2 SVGAGI come from the germline V gene. Trimming took 5 bases from V and 4 from J, leaving 14 bases between them. This CDR3 reads CASSMRQTSETQYF. DNA for the CDR3: TGTGCCAGCAGTATGAGACAGACTTCAGAGACCCAGTACTTC.

The genes are TRBV11-2 and TRBJ1-5, with 7 bases identical to TRBD1. Germline V CDR1 and CDR2: SGHAT, FQNNGV. J lost 7 bases, V lost 5 bases, and 5 bases had no gene match. CDR3 length: 13 amino acids. The CDR3 DNA is TGTGCCAGCAGCGTTTACAGGGGCCAGCCCCAGCATTTT. This codes for CASSVYRGQPQHF.

The chain recombines TRBV11-3 with TRBJ2-7; a possible D gene is TRBD2 (6 bases). The CDR3 covers 13 residues. Per germline, CDR1 SGHNT and CDR2 YENEEA. The V end lost 5 bases, the J end lost 7 bases, and 15 bases lay between the germline ends. The CDR3 DNA is TGTGCCAGCAGCGCGGGACGGTTATTAGAGCAGTACTTC. As protein: CASSAGRLLEQYF. Based on the CDR3 plus reference TRBV11-3 and TRBJ2-7, the full variable domain is EAGVVQSPRYKIIEKKQPVAFWCNPISGHNTLYWYLQNLGQGPELLIRYENEEAVDDSQLPKDRFSAERLKGVDSTLKIQPAELGDSAVYLCASSAGRLLEQYFGPGTRLTVT.

The sample holds a few counts of this clone. The genes are TRBV28 and TRBJ1-2; D is undetermined. Germline V gives CDR1 MDHEN, CDR2 SYDVKM. V dropped 6 bases and J dropped 4 bases, with 18 bases sitting between them. CDR3 length equals 15 residues. The CDR3 here is CASRSQASGGYGYTF. The CDR3 bases are TGTGCCAGCAGAAGCCAGGCTTCCGGAGGCTATGGCTACACCTTC.

The V gene is TRBV7-8, the J gene TRBJ2-2; 7 bases fit TRBD1. Germline CDR1 is SGHVS and CDR2 is FQNEAQ. The CDR3 spans 15 residues. With 5 bases clipped from V and 7 bases from J, the junction kept 10 bases outside the gene matches. The CDR3: CASSRGRTSIGELFF. The DNA of the CDR3 is TGTGCCAGCAGCAGGGGGCGCACCAGCATCGGGGAGCTGTTTTTT.

The chain carries TRBV19 and TRBJ2-7; no reliable D call. CDR3 length: 14 amino acids. In germline, CDR1 is LNHDA, CDR2 SQIVND (reference sequence). The V and J ends lost 10 bases and 0 bases respectively, with 16 bases between them. CDR3 bases: TGTGCCACCTCTCCCGTGCCCGACTCCTACGAGCAGTACTTC. It specifies CATSPVPDSYEQYF. Full variable domain (missing parts from reference TRBV19 and TRBJ2-7): DGGITQSPKYLFRKEGQNVTLSCEQNLNHDAMYWYRQDPGQGLRLIYYSQIVNDFQKGDIAEGYSVSREKKESFPLTVTSAQKNPTAFYLCATSPVPDSYEQYFGPGTRLTVT.

At least ten counts were recorded for this clone. The rearrangement joins TRBV6-1 to TRBJ2-2; tentative D call: TRBD1 (5 bases). CDR1 and CDR2 from the germline V gene are MNHNS and SASEGT. Trimming removed 4 bases from V and 7 bases from J, with 16 bases in between. The CDR3 covers 15 residues. The CDR3 sequence is CASSALTDSGGELFF. In DNA form, the CDR3 reads TGTGCCAGCAGTGCACTTACCGACAGTGGCGGGGAGCTGTTTTTT.